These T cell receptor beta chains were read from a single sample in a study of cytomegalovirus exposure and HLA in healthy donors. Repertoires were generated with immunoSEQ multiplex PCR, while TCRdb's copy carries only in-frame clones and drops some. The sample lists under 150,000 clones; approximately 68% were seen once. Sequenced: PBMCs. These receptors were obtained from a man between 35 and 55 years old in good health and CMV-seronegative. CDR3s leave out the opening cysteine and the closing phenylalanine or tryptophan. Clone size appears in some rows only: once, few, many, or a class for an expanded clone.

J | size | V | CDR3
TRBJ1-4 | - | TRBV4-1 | ASSRTGAGEKLF
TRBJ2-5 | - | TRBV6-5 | ASSYGGSGGQTQY
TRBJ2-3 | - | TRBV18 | ASSPTGLGTDTQY
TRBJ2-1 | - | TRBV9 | ASSAGTSGSQEQF
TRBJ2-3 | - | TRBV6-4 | ASSYLAAGTDTQY
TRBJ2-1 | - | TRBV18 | ASSPLADISYNEQF
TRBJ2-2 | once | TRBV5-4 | ASSLDTSVRTGELF
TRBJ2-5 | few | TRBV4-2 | ASSQDGGALETQY
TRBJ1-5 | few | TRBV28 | ASSLLFGTGNQPQH
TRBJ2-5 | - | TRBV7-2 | ASSFLAIETQY
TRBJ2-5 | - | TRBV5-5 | ASSRLARQETQY
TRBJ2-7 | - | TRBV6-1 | ASSVTGTASYEQY
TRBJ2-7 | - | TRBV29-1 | SVRSGQGYEQY
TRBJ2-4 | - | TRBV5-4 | ASSLSSRGKNIQY
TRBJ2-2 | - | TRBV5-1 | ASSARPPGRNTGELF
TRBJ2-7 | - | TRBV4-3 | ASSQGLYGRAYEQY
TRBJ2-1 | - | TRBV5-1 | ASSLVLADVYEQF
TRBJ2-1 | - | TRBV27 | ASSYPGTGTNEQF
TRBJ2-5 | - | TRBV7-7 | ASSLGGGVPQETQY
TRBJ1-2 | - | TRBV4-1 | ASSLESTVRGYT
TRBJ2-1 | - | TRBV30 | AWSSGSSYNEQF
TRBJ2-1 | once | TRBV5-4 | ASSLKRDSSYNEQF
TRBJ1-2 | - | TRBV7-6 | ASSYSGYFGQGLDGYT
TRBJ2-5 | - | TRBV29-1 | SVEARGRAVETQY
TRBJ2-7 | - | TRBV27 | ASSPGWPGAYEQY
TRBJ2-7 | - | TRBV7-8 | ASSSDRGLSYEQY
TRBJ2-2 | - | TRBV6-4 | ASSDRAAGEKTGELF
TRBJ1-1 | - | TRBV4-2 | ASSQGTHLNTEAF
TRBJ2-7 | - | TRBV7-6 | ASSLGGGGIYEQY
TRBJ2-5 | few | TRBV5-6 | ASSVGGLAGGPGQETQY
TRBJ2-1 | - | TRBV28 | ASSSWTSGERNNEQF
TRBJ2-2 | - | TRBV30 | ACGTVLATGELF
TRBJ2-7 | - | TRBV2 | ASTLDRSYEQY
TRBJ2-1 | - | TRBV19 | ASSMAGFYNEQF
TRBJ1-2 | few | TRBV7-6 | ASSLSGAPGYGYP
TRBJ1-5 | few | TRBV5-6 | ASSFTGVMGNQPQH
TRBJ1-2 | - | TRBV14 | ASSQGQGPSVCGYT
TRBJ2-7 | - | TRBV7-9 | SSSLRGMEQY
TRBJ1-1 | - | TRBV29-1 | SVAQGGDTEAF
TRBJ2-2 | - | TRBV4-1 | ASGGLAGATGELF